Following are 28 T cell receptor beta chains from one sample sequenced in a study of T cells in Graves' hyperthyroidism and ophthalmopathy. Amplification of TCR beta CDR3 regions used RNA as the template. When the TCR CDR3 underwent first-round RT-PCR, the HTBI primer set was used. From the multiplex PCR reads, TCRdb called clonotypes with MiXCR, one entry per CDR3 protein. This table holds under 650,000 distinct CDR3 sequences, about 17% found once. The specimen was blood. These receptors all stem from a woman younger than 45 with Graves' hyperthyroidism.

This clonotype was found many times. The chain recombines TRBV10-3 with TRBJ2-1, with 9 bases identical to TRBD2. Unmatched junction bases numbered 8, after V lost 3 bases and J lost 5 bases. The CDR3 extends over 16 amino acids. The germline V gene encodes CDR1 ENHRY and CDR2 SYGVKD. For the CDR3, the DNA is TGTGCCATCAGTGATATGGGGCGGGAGGGACACAATGAGCAGTTCTTC. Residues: CAISDMGREGHNEQFF.

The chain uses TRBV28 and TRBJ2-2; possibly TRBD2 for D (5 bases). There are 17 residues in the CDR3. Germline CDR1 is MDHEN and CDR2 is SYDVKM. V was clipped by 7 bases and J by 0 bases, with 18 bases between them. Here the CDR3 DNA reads TGTGCCAGCAATTTTAGAGGGAGAGTATCGAACACCGGGGAGCTGTTTTTT. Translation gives CASNFRGRVSNTGELFF.

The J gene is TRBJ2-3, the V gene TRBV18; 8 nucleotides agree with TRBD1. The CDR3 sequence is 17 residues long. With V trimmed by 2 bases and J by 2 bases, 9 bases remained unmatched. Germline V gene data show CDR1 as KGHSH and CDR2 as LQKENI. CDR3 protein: CASSPTSTGAVTDTQYF. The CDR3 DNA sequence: TGTGCCAGCTCACCAACGTCGACAGGGGCTGTCACAGATACGCAGTATTTT.

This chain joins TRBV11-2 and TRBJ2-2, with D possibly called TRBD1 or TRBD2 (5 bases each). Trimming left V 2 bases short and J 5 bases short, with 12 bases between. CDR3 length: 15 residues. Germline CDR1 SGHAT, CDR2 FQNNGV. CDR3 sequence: CASSLTWGYTGELFF. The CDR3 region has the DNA TGTGCCAGCAGCTTAACATGGGGGTATACCGGGGAGCTGTTTTTT. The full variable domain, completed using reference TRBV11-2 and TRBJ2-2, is EAGVAQSPRYKIIEKRQSVAFWCNPISGHATLYWYQQILGQGPKLLIQFQNNGVVDDSQLPKDRFSAERLKGVDSTLKIQPAKLEDSAVYLCASSLTWGYTGELFFGEGSRLTVL.

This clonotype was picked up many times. The CDR3 is CSAGAGGSSYEQYF. CDR3 DNA sequence: TGCAGTGCTGGGGCGGGCGGGAGCTCCTACGAGCAGTACTTC. The chain combines TRBV20-1 with TRBJ2-7; 7 bases align to TRBD2. V gave up 5 bases and J gave up 0 bases; unmatched junction bases: 7. The CDR3 totals 14 residues. Germline V CDR1 and CDR2: DFQATT, SNEGSKA (reference sequence).

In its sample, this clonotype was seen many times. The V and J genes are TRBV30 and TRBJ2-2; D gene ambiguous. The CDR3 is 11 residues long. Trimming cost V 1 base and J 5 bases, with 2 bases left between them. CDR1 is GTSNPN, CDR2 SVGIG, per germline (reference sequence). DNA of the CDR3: TGTGCCTGGAGTGGAACCGGGGAGCTGTTTTTT. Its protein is CAWSGTGELFF.

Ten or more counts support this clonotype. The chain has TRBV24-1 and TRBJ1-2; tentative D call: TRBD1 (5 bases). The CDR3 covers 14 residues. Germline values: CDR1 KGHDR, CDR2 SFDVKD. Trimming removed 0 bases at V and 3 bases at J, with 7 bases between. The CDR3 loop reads CATSDLMTDYGYTF. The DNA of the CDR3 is TGTGCCACCAGTGATTTGATGACAGACTATGGCTACACCTTC.

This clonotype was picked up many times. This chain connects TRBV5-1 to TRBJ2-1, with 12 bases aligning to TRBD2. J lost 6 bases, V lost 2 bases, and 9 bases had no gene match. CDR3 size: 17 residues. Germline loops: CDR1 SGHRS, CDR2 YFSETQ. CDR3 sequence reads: CASSFPTSGSGGNEQFF. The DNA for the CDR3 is TGCGCCAGCAGCTTCCCGACTAGCGGGAGTGGAGGCAATGAGCAGTTCTTC. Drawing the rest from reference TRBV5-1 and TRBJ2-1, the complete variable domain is KAGVTQTPRYLIKTRGQQVTLSCSPISGHRSVSWYQQTPGQGLQFLFEYFSETQRNKGNFPGRFSGRQFSNSRSEMNVSTLELGDSALYLCASSFPTSGSGGNEQFFGPGTRLTVL.

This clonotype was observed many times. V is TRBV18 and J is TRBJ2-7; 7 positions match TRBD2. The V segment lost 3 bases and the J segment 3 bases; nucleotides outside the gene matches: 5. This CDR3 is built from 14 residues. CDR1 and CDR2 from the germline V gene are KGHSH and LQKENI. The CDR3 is CASSPEWGGYEQYF. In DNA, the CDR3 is TGTGCCAGCTCACCGGAGTGGGGGGGCTACGAGCAGTACTTC.

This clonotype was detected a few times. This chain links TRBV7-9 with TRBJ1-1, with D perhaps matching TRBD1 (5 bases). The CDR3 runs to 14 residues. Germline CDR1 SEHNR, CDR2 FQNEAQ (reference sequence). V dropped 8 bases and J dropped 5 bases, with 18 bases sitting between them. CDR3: CASGGELEGTEAFF. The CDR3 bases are TGTGCCAGCGGGGGGGAACTTGAAGGTACTGAAGCTTTCTTT.

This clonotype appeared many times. The CDR3 sequence: CASSPGADQPQHF. The CDR3 DNA is TGTGCCAGCTCACCCGGAGCTGATCAGCCCCAGCATTTT. The gene calls are TRBV18 and TRBJ1-5, with D unresolved. Germline CDR1 is KGHSH and CDR2 is LQKENI. V shed 3 bases and J shed 5 bases, with 8 bases lying between them. This CDR3 is 13 amino acids long.

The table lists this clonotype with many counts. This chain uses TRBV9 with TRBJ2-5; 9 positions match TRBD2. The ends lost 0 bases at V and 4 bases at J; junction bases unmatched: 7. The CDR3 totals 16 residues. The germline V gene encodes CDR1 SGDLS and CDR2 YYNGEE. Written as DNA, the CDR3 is TGTGCCAGCAGCGTAGGTATAGCGGGAGTCGGAGAGACCCAGTACTTC. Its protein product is CASSVGIAGVGETQYF.

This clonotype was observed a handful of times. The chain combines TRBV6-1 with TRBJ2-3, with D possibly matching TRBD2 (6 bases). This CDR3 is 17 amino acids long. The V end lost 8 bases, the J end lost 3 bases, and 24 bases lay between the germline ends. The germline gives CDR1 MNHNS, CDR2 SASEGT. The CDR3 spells CASDFLRRGGITDTQYF. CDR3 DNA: TGTGCCAGCGACTTCCTCCGTCGGGGAGGTATAACAGATACGCAGTATTTT.

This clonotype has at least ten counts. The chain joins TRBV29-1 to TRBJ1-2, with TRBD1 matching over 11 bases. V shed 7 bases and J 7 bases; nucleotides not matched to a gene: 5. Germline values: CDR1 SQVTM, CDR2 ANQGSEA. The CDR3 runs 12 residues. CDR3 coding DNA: TGCAGCGGGGGGACAGGGGGAGGTGGCTACACCTTC. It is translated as CSGGTGGGGYTF. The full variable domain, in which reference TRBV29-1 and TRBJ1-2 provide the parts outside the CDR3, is SAVISQKPSRDICQRGTSLTIQCQVDSQVTMMFWYRQQPGQSLTLIATANQGSEATYESGFVIDKFPISRPNLTFSTLTVSNMSPEDSSIYLCSGGTGGGGYTFGSGTRLTVV.

DNA of the CDR3: TGTGCCACCAGCTCCGGCTATGGGGGGGAGACCCAGTACTTC. Amino acids: CATSSGYGGETQYF. V is TRBV15 and J is TRBJ2-5; a weak D match, TRBD2 (6 bases). Per germline, CDR1 LNHNV and CDR2 YYDKDF (reference sequence). V lost 5 bases and J lost 5, with 15 bases in between. The CDR3 extends over 14 amino acids.

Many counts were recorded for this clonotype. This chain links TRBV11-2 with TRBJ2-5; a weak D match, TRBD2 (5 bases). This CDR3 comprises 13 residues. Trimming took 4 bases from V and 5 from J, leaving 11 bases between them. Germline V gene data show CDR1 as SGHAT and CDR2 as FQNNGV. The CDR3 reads CASSSRGGETQYF. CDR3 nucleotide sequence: TGTGCCAGCAGCTCCCGCGGCGGGGAGACCCAGTACTTC.

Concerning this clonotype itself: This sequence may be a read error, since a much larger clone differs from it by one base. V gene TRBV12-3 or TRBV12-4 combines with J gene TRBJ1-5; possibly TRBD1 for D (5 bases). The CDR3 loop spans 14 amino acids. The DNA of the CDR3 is TGTACCAGCAGTCCTTCAGGGCTCGATCAGCCCCAGCATTTT. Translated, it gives CTSSPSGLDQPQHF.

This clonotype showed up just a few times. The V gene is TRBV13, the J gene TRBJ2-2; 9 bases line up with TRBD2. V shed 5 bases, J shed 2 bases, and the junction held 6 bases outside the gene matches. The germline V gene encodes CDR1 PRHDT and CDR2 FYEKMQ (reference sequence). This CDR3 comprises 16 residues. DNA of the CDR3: TGTGCCAGCAGCGCCCGACTAGCGGTAAACACCGGGGAGCTGTTTTTT. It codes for CASSARLAVNTGELFF.

The chain's CDR3 is CASSLELAGAYEQFF. The CDR3 nucleotides are TGTGCCAGCAGCTTAGAACTAGCGGGAGCGTATGAGCAGTTCTTC. The genes are TRBV7-6 and TRBJ2-1, with TRBD2 matching over 11 bases. Trimming cost V 1 base and J 8 bases; bases outside gene matches: 4. The CDR3 runs to 15 residues. Germline CDR1 SGHVS, CDR2 FNYEAQ.

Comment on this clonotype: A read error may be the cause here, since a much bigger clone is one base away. The CDR3: CASSPSPQVNIQYF. In DNA form, the CDR3 reads TGTGCCAGCAGTCCTTCGCCCCAGGTGAACATTCAGTACTTC. This sequence joins TRBV2 and TRBJ2-4; no reliable D call. The CDR3 runs 14 residues. V was shortened by 5 bases and J by 7 bases, with 15 bases between the two germline ends. CDR1 and CDR2 from the germline V gene are SNHLY and FYNNEI.

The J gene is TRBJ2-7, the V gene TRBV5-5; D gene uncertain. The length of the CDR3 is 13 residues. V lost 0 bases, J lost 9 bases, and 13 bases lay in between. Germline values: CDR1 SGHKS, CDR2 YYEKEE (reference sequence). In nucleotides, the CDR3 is TGTGCCAGCAGCTTGGGGGAAAGGCTGGGGCAGTACTTC. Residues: CASSLGERLGQYF. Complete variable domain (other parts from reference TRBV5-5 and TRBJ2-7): DAGVTQSPTHLIKTRGQQVTLRCSPISGHKSVSWYQQVLGQGPQFIFQYYEKEERGRGNFPDRFSARQFPNYSSELNVNALLLGDSALYLCASSLGERLGQYFGPGTRLTVT.

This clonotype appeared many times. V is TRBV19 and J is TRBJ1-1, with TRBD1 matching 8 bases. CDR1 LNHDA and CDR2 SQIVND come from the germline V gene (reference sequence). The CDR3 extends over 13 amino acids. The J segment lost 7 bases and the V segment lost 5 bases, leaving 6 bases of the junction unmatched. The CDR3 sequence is CASSVTGEIEAFF. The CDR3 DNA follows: TGTGCCAGTAGTGTGACAGGGGAGATTGAAGCTTTCTTT.

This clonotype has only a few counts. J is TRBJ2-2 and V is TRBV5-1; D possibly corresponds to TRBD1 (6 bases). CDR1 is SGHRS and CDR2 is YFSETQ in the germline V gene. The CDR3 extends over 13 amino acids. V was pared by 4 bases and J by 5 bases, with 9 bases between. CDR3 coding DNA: TGCGCCAGCAGCGCCAGGGGAACCGGGGAGCTGTTTTTT. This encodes CASSARGTGELFF.

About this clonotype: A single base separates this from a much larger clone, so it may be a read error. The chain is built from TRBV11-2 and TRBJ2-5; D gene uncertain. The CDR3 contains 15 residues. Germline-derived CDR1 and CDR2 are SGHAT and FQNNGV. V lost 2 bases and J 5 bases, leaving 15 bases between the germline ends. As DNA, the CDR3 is TGTGCCAGCAGCTTATTTCCCCAGGATTTGGAGACCCAGTACTTC. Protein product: CASSLFPQDLETQYF.

The CDR3 DNA reads as TGTGCCAGCAGCGTAGGGGGTTTGGAGACCCAGTACTTC. Its translation: CASSVGGLETQYF. This chain links TRBV9 with TRBJ2-5; no clear D gene. The CDR3 extends over 13 amino acids. Trimming took 0 bases from V and 5 from J, leaving 8 bases between them. Germline CDR1 reads SGDLS; CDR2 reads YYNGEE.

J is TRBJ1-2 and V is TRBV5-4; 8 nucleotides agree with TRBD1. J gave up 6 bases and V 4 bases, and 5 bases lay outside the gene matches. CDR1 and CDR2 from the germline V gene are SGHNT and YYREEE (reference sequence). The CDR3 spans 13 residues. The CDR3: CASSPDRDHGYTF. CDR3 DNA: TGTGCCAGCAGCCCGGACAGGGATCATGGCTACACCTTC.

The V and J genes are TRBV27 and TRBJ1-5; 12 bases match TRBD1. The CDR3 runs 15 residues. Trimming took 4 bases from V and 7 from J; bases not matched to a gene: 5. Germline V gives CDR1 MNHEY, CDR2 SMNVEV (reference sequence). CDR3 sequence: CASSSVGTGGQPQHF. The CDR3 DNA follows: TGTGCCAGCAGTTCCGTAGGGACAGGGGGCCAGCCCCAGCATTTT.

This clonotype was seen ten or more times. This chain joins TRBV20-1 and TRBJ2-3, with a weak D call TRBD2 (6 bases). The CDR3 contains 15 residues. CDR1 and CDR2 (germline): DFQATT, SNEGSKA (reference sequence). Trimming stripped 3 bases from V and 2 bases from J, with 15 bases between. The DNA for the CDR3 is TGCAGTGCTAGTCACCGGGGGAAGGACACAGATACGCAGTATTTT. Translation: CSASHRGKDTDTQYF.